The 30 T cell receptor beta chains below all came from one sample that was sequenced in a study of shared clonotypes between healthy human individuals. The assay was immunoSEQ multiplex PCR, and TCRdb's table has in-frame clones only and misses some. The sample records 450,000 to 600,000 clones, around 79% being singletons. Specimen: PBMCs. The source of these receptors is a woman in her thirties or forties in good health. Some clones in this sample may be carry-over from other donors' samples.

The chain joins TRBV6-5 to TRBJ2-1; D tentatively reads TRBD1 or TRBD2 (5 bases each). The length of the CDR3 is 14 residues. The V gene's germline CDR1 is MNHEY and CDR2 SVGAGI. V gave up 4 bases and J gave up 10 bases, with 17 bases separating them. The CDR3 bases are TGTGCCAGCAGTTTTACGGGACCTCATCGAGAGCAGTTCTTC. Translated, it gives CASSFTGPHREQFF.

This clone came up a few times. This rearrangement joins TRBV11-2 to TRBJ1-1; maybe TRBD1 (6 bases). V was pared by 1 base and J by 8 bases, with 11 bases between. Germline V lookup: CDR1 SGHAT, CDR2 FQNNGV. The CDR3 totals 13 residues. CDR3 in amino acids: CASSLAVGTEAFF. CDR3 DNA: TGTGCCAGCAGCTTAGCTGTGGGGACAGAAGCTTTCTTT.

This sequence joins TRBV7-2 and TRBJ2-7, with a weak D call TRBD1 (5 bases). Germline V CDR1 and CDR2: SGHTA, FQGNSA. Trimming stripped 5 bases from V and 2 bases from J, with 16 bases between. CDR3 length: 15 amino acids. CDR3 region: CASSPAGKSTYEQYF. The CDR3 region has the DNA TGTGCCAGCAGCCCCGCAGGGAAGAGTACCTACGAGCAGTACTTC.

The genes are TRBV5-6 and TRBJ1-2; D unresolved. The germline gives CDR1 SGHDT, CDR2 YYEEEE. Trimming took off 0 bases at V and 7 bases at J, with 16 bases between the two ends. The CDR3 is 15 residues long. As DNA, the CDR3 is TGTGCCAGCAGCTTGGTCGGTTCCCGGGCCTCTGGCTACACCTTC. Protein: CASSLVGSRASGYTF.

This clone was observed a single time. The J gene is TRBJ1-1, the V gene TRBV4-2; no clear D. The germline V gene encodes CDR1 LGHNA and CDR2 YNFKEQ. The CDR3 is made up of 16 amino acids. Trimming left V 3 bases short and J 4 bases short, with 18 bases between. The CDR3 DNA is TGTGCCAGCAGCCAGCCGGAGCGGAAGGGCTTCACTGAAGCTTTCTTT. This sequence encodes CASSQPERKGFTEAFF.

CDR3 loop: CASSQDDPATGREEKLFF. The CDR3 region has the DNA TGCGCCAGCAGCCAAGATGACCCCGCCACAGGCAGGGAGGAAAAACTGTTTTTT. This chain joins TRBV4-3 and TRBJ1-4; D might be TRBD1 (5 bases). The germline gives CDR1 LGHNA, CDR2 YSLEER. The CDR3 contains 18 residues. The V end was cut by 0 bases, the J end by 8 bases, with 22 bases between.

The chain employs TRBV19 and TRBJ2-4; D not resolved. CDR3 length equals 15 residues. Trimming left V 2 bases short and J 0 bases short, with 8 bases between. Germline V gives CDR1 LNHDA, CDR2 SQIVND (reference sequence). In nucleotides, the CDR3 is TGTGCCAGTAGTATATTAGGCCCAGCCAAAAACATTCAGTACTTC. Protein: CASSILGPAKNIQYF.

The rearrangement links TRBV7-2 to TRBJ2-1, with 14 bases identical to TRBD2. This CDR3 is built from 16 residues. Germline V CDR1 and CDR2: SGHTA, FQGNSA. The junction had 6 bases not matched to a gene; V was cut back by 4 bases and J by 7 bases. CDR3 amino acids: CASSSGLAGAGNEQFF. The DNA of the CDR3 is TGTGCCAGCAGCTCGGGACTAGCGGGAGCGGGTAATGAGCAGTTCTTC. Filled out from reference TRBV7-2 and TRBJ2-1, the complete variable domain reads GAGVSQSPSNKVTEKGKDVELRCDPISGHTALYWYRQSLGQGLEFLIYFQGNSAPDKSGLPSDRFSAERTGGSVSTLTIQRTQQEDSAVYLCASSSGLAGAGNEQFFGPGTRLTVL.

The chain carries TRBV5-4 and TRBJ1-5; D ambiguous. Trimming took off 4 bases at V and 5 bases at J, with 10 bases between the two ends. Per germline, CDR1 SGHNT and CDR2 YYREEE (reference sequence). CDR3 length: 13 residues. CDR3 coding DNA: TGTGCCAGCAGCGAGGACCGGGATCAGCCCCAGCATTTT. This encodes CASSEDRDQPQHF.

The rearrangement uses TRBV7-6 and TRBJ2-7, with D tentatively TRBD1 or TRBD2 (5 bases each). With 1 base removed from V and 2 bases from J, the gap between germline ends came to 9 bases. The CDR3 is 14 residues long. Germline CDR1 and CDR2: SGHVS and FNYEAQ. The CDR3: CASSLGGTPYEQYF. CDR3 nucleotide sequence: TGTGCCAGCAGCTTAGGAGGGACCCCCTACGAGCAGTACTTC.

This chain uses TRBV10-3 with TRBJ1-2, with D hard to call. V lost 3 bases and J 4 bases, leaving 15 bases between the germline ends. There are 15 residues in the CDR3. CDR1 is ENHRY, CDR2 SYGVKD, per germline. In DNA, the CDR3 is TGTGCCATCAGTGACCAGCAAAGCCCTATCTATGGCTACACCTTC. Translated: CAISDQQSPIYGYTF.

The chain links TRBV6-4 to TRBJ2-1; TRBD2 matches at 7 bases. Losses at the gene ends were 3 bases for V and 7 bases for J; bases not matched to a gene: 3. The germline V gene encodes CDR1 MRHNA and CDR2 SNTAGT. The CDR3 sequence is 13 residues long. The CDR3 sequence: CASSETSNNEQFF. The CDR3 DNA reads TGTGCCAGCAGTGAGACTAGCAATAATGAGCAGTTCTTC.

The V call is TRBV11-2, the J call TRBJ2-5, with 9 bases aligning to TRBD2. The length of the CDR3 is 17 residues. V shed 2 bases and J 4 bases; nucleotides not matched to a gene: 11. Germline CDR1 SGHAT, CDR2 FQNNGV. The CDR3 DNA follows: TGTGCCAGCAGCTTATCGACTAGCGGCCTGGTGGGAGAGACCCAGTACTTC. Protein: CASSLSTSGLVGETQYF.

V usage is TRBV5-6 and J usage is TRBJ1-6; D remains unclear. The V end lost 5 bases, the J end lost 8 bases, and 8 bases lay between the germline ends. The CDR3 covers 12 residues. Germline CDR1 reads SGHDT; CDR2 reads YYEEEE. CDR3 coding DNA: TGTGCCAGCAGTACCGAAGATTCACCCCTCCACTTT. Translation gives CASSTEDSPLHF.

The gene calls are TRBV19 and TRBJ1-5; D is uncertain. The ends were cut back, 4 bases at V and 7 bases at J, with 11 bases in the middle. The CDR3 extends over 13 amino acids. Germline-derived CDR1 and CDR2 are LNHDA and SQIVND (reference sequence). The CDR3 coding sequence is TGTGCCAGTAGTAAGACGGGTCGGCAGCCCCAGCATTTT. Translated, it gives CASSKTGRQPQHF.

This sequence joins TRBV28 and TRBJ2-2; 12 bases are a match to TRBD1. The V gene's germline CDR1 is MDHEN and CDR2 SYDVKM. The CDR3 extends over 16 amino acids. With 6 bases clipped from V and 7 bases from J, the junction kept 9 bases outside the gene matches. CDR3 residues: CASSPPGDRGRGELFF. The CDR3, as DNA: TGTGCCAGCAGCCCCCCCGGGGACAGGGGGCGCGGGGAGCTGTTTTTT.

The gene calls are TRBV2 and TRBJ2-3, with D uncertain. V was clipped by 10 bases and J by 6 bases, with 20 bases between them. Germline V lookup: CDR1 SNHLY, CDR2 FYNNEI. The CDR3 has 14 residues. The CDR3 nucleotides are TGTGCCACCCAACGGACCAGACTTATGGATACGCAGTATTTT. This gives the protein CATQRTRLMDTQYF.

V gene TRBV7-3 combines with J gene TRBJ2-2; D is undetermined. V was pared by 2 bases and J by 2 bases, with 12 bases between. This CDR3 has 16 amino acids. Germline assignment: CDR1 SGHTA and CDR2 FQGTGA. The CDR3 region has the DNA TGTGCCAGCAGCTTATGGGCACCTGCCAACACCGGGGAGCTGTTTTTT. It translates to CASSLWAPANTGELFF.

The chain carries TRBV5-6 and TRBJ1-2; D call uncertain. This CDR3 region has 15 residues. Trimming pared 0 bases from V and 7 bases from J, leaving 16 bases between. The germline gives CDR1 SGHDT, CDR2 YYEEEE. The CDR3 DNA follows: TGTGCCAGCAGCTTGGGGGGTGTCTTAGTACGTGGCTACACCTTC. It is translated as CASSLGGVLVRGYTF.

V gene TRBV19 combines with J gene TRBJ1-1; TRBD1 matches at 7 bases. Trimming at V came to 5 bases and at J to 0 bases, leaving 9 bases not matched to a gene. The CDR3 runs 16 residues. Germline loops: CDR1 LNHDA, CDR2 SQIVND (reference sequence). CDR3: CASSSEPGQMNTEAFF. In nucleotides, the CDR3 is TGTGCCAGTAGTTCGGAACCGGGACAGATGAACACTGAAGCTTTCTTT.

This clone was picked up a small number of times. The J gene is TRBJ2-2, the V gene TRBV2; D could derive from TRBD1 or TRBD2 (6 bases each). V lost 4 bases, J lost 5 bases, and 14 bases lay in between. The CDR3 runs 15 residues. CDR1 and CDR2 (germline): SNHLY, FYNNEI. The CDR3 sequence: CASSVGRGETGELFF. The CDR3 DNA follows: TGTGCCAGCAGTGTTGGTAGGGGGGAAACCGGGGAGCTGTTTTTT.

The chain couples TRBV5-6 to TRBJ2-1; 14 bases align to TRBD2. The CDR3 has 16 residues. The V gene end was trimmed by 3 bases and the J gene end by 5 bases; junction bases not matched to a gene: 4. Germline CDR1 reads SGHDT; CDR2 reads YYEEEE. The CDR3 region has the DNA TGTGCCAGCAGCTGGGGACTAGCGGGAGCGAACAATGAGCAGTTCTTC. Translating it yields CASSWGLAGANNEQFF. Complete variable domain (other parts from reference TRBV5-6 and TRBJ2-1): DAGVTQSPTHLIKTRGQQVTLRCSPKSGHDTVSWYQQALGQGPQFIFQYYEEEERQRGNFPDRFSGHQFPNYSSELNVNALLLGDSALYLCASSWGLAGANNEQFFGPGTRLTVL.

CDR3 protein: CASSLGRQGGTGELFF. DNA for the CDR3: TGTGCCAGCAGCTTGGGTCGGCAGGGAGGGACCGGGGAGCTGTTTTTT. V and J are TRBV7-7 and TRBJ2-2, with TRBD2 matching 7 bases. V lost 3 bases and J lost 5; bases outside the gene matches: 9. From germline, CDR1 is SSHAT and CDR2 FNYEAQ (reference sequence). The CDR3 is made up of 16 amino acids.

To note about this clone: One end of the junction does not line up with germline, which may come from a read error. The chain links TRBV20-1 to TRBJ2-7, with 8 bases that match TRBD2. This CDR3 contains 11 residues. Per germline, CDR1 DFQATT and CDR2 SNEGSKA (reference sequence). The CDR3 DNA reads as TGCAGTGCTAGAGCCCTAGCGGGTGAAGACTTC. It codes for CSARALAGEDF.

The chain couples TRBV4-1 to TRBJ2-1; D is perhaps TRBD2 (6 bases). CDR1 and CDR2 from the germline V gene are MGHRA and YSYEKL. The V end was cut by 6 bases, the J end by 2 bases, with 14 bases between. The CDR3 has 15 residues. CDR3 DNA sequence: TGCGCCAGCAGTCCCCTAGCGTTTCCCTACAATGAGCAGTTCTTC. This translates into CASSPLAFPYNEQFF.

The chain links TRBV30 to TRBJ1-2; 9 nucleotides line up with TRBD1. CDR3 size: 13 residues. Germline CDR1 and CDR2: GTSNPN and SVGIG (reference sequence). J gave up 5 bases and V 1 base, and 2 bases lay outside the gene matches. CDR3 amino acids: CAWSGGQGYGYTF. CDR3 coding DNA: TGTGCCTGGAGTGGGGGACAGGGTTATGGCTACACCTTC.

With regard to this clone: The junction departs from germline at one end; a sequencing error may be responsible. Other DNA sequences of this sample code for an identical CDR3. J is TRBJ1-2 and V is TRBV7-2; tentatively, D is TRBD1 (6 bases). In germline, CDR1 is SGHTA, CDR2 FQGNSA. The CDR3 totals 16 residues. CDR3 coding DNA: TGTGCCAGCAGCCTAGCTTCCGGACAGAGTAACTATGGCTACACCTTC. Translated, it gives CASSLASGQSNYGYTF. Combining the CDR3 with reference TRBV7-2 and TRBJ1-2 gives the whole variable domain GAGVSQSPSNKVTEKGKDVELRCDPISGHTALYWYRQSLGQGLEFLIYFQGNSAPDKSGLPSDRFSAERTGGSVSTLTIQRTQQEDSAVYLCASSLASGQSNYGYTFGSGTRLTVV.

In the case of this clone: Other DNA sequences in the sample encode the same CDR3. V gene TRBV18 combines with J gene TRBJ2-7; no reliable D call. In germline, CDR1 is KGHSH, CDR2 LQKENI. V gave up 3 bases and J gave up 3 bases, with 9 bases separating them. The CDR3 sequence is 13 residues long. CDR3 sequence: CASSPTPNYEQYF. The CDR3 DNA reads TGTGCCAGCTCACCCACACCGAACTACGAGCAGTACTTC.

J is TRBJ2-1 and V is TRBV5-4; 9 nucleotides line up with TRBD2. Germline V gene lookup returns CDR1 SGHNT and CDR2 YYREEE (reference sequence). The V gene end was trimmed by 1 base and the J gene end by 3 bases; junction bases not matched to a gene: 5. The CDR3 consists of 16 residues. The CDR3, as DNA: TGTGCCAGCAGCTTGTATGGACTAGCGCTCTACAATGAGCAGTTCTTC. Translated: CASSLYGLALYNEQFF.

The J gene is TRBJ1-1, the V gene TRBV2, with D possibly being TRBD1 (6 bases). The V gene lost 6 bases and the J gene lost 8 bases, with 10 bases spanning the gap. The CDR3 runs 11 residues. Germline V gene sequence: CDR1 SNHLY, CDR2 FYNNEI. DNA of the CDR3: TGTGCCAGCAGCAACAGGGCCGAAGCTTTCTTT. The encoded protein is CASSNRAEAFF.